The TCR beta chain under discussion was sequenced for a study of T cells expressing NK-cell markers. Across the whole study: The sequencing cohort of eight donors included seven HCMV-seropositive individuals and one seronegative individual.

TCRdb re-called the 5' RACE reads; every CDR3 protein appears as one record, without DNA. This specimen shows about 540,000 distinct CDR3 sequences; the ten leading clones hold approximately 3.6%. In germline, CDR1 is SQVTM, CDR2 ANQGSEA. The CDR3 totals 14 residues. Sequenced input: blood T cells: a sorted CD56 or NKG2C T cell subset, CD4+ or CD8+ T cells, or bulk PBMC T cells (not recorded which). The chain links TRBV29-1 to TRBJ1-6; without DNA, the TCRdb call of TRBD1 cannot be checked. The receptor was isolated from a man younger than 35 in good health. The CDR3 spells CSPRPGQNNSPLHF. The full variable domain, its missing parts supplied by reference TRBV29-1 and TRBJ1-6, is SAVISQKPSRDICQRGTSLTIQCQVDSQVTMMFWYRQQPGQSLTLIATANQGSEATYESGFVIDKFPISRPNLTFSTLTVSNMSPEDSSIYLCSPRPGQNNSPLHFGNGTRLTVT.